The 27 T cell receptor beta chains given below trace back to one sample, sequenced in a study of blood T cells in healthy people across ages. The use of a sample-barcoded 5' primer and a J-beta primer mix characterized a second PCR of roughly 6 to 11 cycles. TCRdb re-analysed the 5' RACE reads in MiXCR, keeping a single row per CDR3 protein. The table records about 970,000 distinct CDR3 sequences, around 54% of them present only once. What was sequenced was blood. Every receptor here comes from a woman aged 55-69 years in good health.

In DNA, the CDR3 is TGCAGTGCTAGGGAGTCAGCCGGTGAGACCCAGTACTTC. It encodes CSARESAGETQYF. V gene TRBV20-1 combines with J gene TRBJ2-5, with D unresolved. Germline V gives CDR1 DFQATT, CDR2 SNEGSKA (reference sequence). This CDR3 has 13 residues. V was pared by 3 bases and J by 5 bases, with 13 bases between.

In its sample, this clonotype was seen a few times. This sequence joins TRBV4-1 and TRBJ1-4; possibly TRBD1 for D (5 bases). Trimming left V 9 bases short and J 8 bases short, with 13 bases between. Germline V gives CDR1 MGHRA, CDR2 YSYEKL. The CDR3 is 12 residues long. CDR3 sequence: CARGASAEKLFF. CDR3 nucleotides: TGCGCCAGAGGGGCCTCCGCGGAAAAACTGTTTTTT.

The chain joins TRBV2 to TRBJ2-3; 8 nucleotides match TRBD2. The CDR3 length is 14 residues. Per the germline V gene, CDR1 is SNHLY and CDR2 is FYNNEI. The trim removed 9 bases at V and 5 bases at J, leaving 10 bases unmatched. CDR3 loop: CASSWIAGIDTQYF. CDR3 sequence (DNA): TGTGCCAGTTCGTGGATAGCGGGAATAGATACGCAGTATTTT.

This clonotype was counted a few times. This chain joins TRBV6-2 or TRBV6-3 and TRBJ2-3, with D perhaps being TRBD1 or TRBD2 (5 bases each). In germline, CDR1 is MNHEY, CDR2 SVGEGT. Trimming cost V 7 bases and J 6 bases, with 20 bases left between them. CDR3 size: 15 residues. The CDR3 sequence is CASTKRGLDSDTQYF. For the CDR3, the DNA is TGTGCCAGCACCAAACGGGGCCTAGATTCGGATACGCAGTATTTT.

The genes are TRBV5-4 and TRBJ2-3; 8 positions match TRBD2. This CDR3 comprises 15 residues. The V gene's germline CDR1 is SGHNT and CDR2 YYREEE (reference sequence). J gave up 2 bases and V 1 base, and 3 bases lay outside the gene matches. The CDR3 nucleotides read TGTGCCAGCAGCTTGCTCGGGAGGGCCACAGATACGCAGTATTTT. Encoded protein: CASSLLGRATDTQYF.

The chain recombines TRBV12-3 or TRBV12-4 with TRBJ2-3; TRBD2 agrees at 11 bases. After removal of 8 bases from V and 4 bases from J, the junction contained 14 bases not matched to a gene. This CDR3 is built from 17 residues. In DNA form, the CDR3 reads TGTGCCAGCCGGCTAGCGGGAGGTCCGGCCACTTCAGATACGCAGTATTTT. As protein: CASRLAGGPATSDTQYF.

This chain links TRBV18 with TRBJ2-7, with a weak D call TRBD1 (6 bases). The V end was cut by 2 bases, the J end by 1 base, with 9 bases between. CDR1 is KGHSH, CDR2 LQKENI, per germline. The CDR3 is 14 residues long. CDR3 sequence reads: CASSPKDSSYEQYF. The CDR3 region has the DNA TGTGCCAGCTCACCAAAGGACAGTTCCTACGAGCAGTACTTC. Full variable domain (remainder filled in from reference TRBV18 and TRBJ2-7): NAGVMQNPRHLVRRRGQEARLRCSPMKGHSHVYWYRQLPEEGLKFMVYLQKENIIDESGMPKERFSAEFPKEGPSILRIQQVVRGDSAAYFCASSPKDSSYEQYFGPGTRLTVT.

The genes are TRBV7-9 and TRBJ1-2; a possible D gene is TRBD1 (6 bases). Germline CDR1 SEHNR, CDR2 FQNEAQ (reference sequence). Deletions cut 3 bases from V and 10 bases from J, with 21 bases between. This CDR3 comprises 15 residues. CDR3 DNA sequence: TGTGCCAGCAGCTTGGCCGGGGTACAGGGTCAAGACTACACCTTC. Amino acids: CASSLAGVQGQDYTF.

V usage is TRBV27 and J usage is TRBJ2-6; 7 bases line up with TRBD2. Trimming cost V 3 bases and J 0 bases; bases outside gene matches: 2. Germline assignment: CDR1 MNHEY and CDR2 SMNVEV (reference sequence). The CDR3 contains 16 residues. CDR3: CASSFWGGSGANVLTF. Written as DNA, the CDR3 is TGTGCCAGCAGTTTCTGGGGGGGCTCTGGGGCCAACGTCCTGACTTTC.

The rearrangement uses TRBV7-2 and TRBJ2-7; TRBD2 matches 7 bases. The ends lost 2 bases at V and 7 bases at J; junction bases unmatched: 8. Germline V gene data show CDR1 as SGHTA and CDR2 as FQGNSA. The CDR3 spans 14 residues. CDR3 in DNA: TGTGCCAGCAGCTTATCGGGACTAACATGGGAGCAGTACTTC. It translates to CASSLSGLTWEQYF. The entire variable domain, with the rest obtained from reference TRBV7-2 and TRBJ2-7, is as follows: GAGVSQSPSNKVTEKGKDVELRCDPISGHTALYWYRQSLGQGLEFLIYFQGNSAPDKSGLPSDRFSAERTGGSVSTLTIQRTQQEDSAVYLCASSLSGLTWEQYFGPGTRLTVT.

Details on this clonotype: Compared with germline, one end of the junction differs, possibly owing to a read error. This sequence joins TRBV4-1 and TRBJ2-7, with TRBD1 matching over 8 bases. The CDR3 sequence is 14 residues long. The germline gives CDR1 MGHRA, CDR2 YSYEKL. DNA for the CDR3: TGCGCCAGCAGCCAACAGGGGGCGGCCTACCAGCAGTACTTC. Translating gives CASSQQGAAYQQYF.

This clonotype was counted only a few times. The chain carries TRBV15 and TRBJ2-5; perhaps TRBD2 as D (5 bases). Near its end, the DNA agrees better with TRBJ2-7, so the J call may be wrong. The CDR3 has 16 amino acids. CDR1 is LNHNV and CDR2 is YYDKDF in the germline V gene (reference sequence). CDR3 in DNA: TGTGCCACCAGCAGAGATTGGGGTCGGGATCGGTACGAGCAGTACTTC. It is translated as CATSRDWGRDRYEQYF.

In regard to this clonotype: Given a much more abundant clone one base away, this may be a read error. The CDR3: CASSNGRREETQFF. The CDR3 nucleotides are TGTGCCAGCAGCAACGGACGGAGGGAAGAGACCCAGTTCTTC. V gene TRBV12-3 or TRBV12-4 combines with J gene TRBJ2-5, with D perhaps matching TRBD2 (6 bases). The J call may be faulty, since TRBJ2-1 better matches the DNA end. CDR3 size: 14 residues.

This clonotype appeared a single time. This sequence joins TRBV3-1 and TRBJ2-5; D is uncertain. CDR3 length equals 16 residues. CDR1 is LGHDT, CDR2 YNNKEL, per germline (reference sequence). Trimming stripped 1 base from V and 0 bases from J, with 12 bases between. As DNA, the CDR3 is TGTGCCAGCAGCCAAGGGATGATTTCGTACCAAGAGACCCAGTACTTC. This sequence encodes CASSQGMISYQETQYF.

This chain links TRBV6-5 with TRBJ1-2; 8 positions match TRBD1. V trimming: 11 bases; J trimming: 2 bases; junction bases outside the gene matches: 13. CDR1 and CDR2 from the germline V gene are MNHEY and SVGAGI. The CDR3 extends over 15 amino acids. The CDR3 here is CAASARDRINYGYTF. The CDR3 region has the DNA TGTGCCGCCTCCGCCCGGGACAGGATCAACTATGGCTACACCTTC.

The V call is TRBV9, the J call TRBJ2-2, with 8 bases that match TRBD1. Germline-derived CDR1 and CDR2 are SGDLS and YYNGEE. Unmatched junction bases numbered 4, after V lost 0 bases and J lost 0 bases. This CDR3 is built from 17 residues. CDR3 nucleotide sequence: TGTGCCAGCAGCGTAGGAACAGGGGGGCCGAACACCGGGGAGCTGTTTTTT. The encoded protein is CASSVGTGGPNTGELFF.

The CDR3 sequence: CASSHPFYEQYF. CDR3 coding DNA: TGTGCCAGCAGCCACCCCTTCTACGAGCAGTACTTC. The chain joins TRBV28 to TRBJ2-4; unclear D gene. The J call is in doubt because the DNA end fits TRBJ2-7 better. The germline V gene encodes CDR1 MDHEN and CDR2 SYDVKM. The CDR3 spans 12 residues.

The chain employs TRBV20-1 and TRBJ2-1; a weak D match, TRBD1 (6 bases). There are 17 residues in the CDR3. Germline CDR1 DFQATT, CDR2 SNEGSKA (reference sequence). V lost 0 bases and J 3 bases, leaving 18 bases between the germline ends. The CDR3 bases are TGCAGTGCTAGAGATCCCCAAGACGGGACAATCTACAATGAGCAGTTCTTC. Its translation: CSARDPQDGTIYNEQFF.

The chain carries TRBV20-1 and TRBJ2-3; D remains ambiguous. Germline V gene lookup returns CDR1 DFQATT and CDR2 SNEGSKA (reference sequence). The CDR3 sequence is 15 residues long. V shed 0 bases and J shed 5 bases, with 15 bases lying between them. CDR3 sequence reads: CSAREKTIGKDTQYF. The CDR3 DNA reads TGCAGTGCTAGAGAGAAGACGATCGGCAAAGATACGCAGTATTTT.

The chain employs TRBV6-5 and TRBJ2-7; perhaps D is TRBD1 or TRBD2 (5 bases each). This CDR3 contains 14 residues. The V and J ends lost 7 bases and 2 bases respectively, with 15 bases between them. Germline-derived CDR1 and CDR2 are MNHEY and SVGAGI. The chain's CDR3 is CASTYLGVTYEQYF. The CDR3 nucleotides read TGTGCCAGCACCTACCTGGGGGTCACCTACGAGCAGTACTTC.

The chain combines TRBV18 with TRBJ2-3; TRBD1 matches at 7 bases. CDR1 KGHSH and CDR2 LQKENI come from the germline V gene. The trim removed 3 bases at V and 2 bases at J, leaving 8 bases unmatched. The CDR3 contains 16 residues. CDR3 nucleotides: TGTGCCAGCTCACCGGACAGGCCTGGCCTCACAGATACGCAGTATTTT. It translates to CASSPDRPGLTDTQYF.

V gene TRBV14 combines with J gene TRBJ1-1; TRBD1 aligns across 7 bases. From germline, CDR1 is SGHDN and CDR2 FVKESK. With V trimmed by 1 base and J by 3 bases, 2 bases remained unmatched. This CDR3 contains 14 residues. CDR3 bases: TGTGCCAGCAGCCAAGGAGACAGGGACACTGAAGCTTTCTTT. Translating gives CASSQGDRDTEAFF.

This clonotype was seen a single time. The chain uses TRBV27 and TRBJ1-1; perhaps TRBD1 as D (5 bases). The germline gives CDR1 MNHEY, CDR2 SMNVEV (reference sequence). V was shortened by 4 bases and J by 1 base, with 19 bases between the two germline ends. The CDR3 runs to 17 residues. This CDR3 is CASSSPARGGKNTEAFF. The CDR3 nucleotides are TGTGCCAGCAGTTCCCCAGCAAGGGGAGGTAAGAACACTGAAGCTTTCTTT.

The rearrangement joins TRBV2 to TRBJ1-5; possibly TRBD1 for D (5 bases). The CDR3 contains 12 residues. Germline V lookup: CDR1 SNHLY, CDR2 FYNNEI. Trimming took off 7 bases at V and 7 bases at J, with 11 bases between the two ends. The CDR3 is CASNQGGQPQHF. The CDR3 DNA follows: TGTGCCAGCAACCAGGGTGGCCAGCCCCAGCATTTT.

Remarks on this clonotype: One end of the junction fails to match germline, which may point to a read error. CDR3 region: CASSQGPSSGANVLTF. CDR3 nucleotides: TGCGCCAGCAGTCAAGGCCCTAGCTCTGGGGCCAACGTCCTGACTTTC. V gene TRBV4-1 combines with J gene TRBJ2-6; no reliable D call. Germline-derived CDR1 and CDR2 are MGHRA and YSYEKL. CDR3 length: 16 residues.

The chain combines TRBV9 with TRBJ2-7; the D gene is possibly TRBD1 (7 bases). CDR1 and CDR2 (germline): SGDLS, YYNGEE. This CDR3 contains 15 residues. V lost 4 bases and J 3 bases, leaving 17 bases between the germline ends. CDR3 DNA: TGTGCCAGCAGCCAAGGGGGGACAGCCCTCTACGAGCAGTACTTC. Protein: CASSQGGTALYEQYF.

The chain joins TRBV6-2 or TRBV6-3 to TRBJ2-7, with D tentatively TRBD2 (6 bases). The CDR3 loop spans 15 amino acids. From germline, CDR1 is MNHEY and CDR2 SVGEGT. Trimming stripped 5 bases from V and 3 bases from J, with 17 bases between. CDR3 bases: TGTGCCAGCAGTAAAGAACTCGGGACTTACTACGAGCAGTACTTC. It is translated as CASSKELGTYYEQYF.